This TCR beta chain emerged from a study of spatial heterogeneity in lung cancer. Overall study context: The approximately 67 donors had untreated early-stage non-small cell lung cancer. The follow-up PBMC samples were sequenced whenever they were available. The median time to follow-up was about two years after resection.

TCR cDNA molecules were tagged individually, and each one carried a unique molecular identifier. TCRdb processed the 5' RACE reads anew with MiXCR; each CDR3 protein has one entry. The sample contains 35,000 to 55,000 distinct CDR3 sequences, approximately 12% of which appear only once. The time point is: blood at routine non-recurrence follow-up after resection. The study sequenced unsorted whole RNA from tumor, nontumor lung or frozen PBMC. With 1 base removed from V and 0 bases from J, the gap between germline ends came to 5 bases. Germline values: CDR1 SGDLS, CDR2 YYNGEE. There are 15 residues in the CDR3. This clonotype was seen at least ten times.

The source is a male donor with early-stage non-small cell lung cancer. The rearrangement uses TRBV9 and TRBJ1-6; D remains unclear. The source was PBMCs, collected at follow-up. The CDR3 is CASSVRSSYNSPLHF. Written as DNA, the CDR3 is TGTGCCAGCAGCGTACGGAGCTCCTATAATTCACCCCTCCACTTT.